These 3 T cell receptor beta chains originate from one sample sequenced in a study of cytomegalovirus exposure and HLA in healthy donors (dated by TCRdb to 2015 to 2018). Library preparation used the immunoSEQ multiplex PCR assay. For the multiplex PCR, a mixture combining 60 forward primers for TCR Vbeta segments and 13 reverse primers for TCR Jbeta segments was used. TCRdb re-hosts the immuneACCESS table, in-frame sequences only. Its copies lack some clones; in the studies checked, an unresolved V gene accounts for under half of them, and the cause for the rest is not known. In this sample the table shows fewer than 250,000 clones, just over 75% of which occur a single time. The ten largest clonotypes hold approximately 0.63% of the sample. Sequencing was done on a sample of PBMCs. The receptors come from a man younger than 30 in good health and CMV-seronegative.

This clone was counted a single time. The chain recombines TRBV2 with TRBJ1-3; D gene unclear. Deletions cut 8 bases from V and 6 bases from J, with 14 bases between. CDR3 length: 13 residues. CDR1 SNHLY and CDR2 FYNNEI come from the germline V gene. CDR3 protein: CASASAGENTIYF. DNA of the CDR3: TGTGCCAGCGCGAGTGCTGGTGAAAACACCATATATTTT.

The V gene is TRBV7-2, the J gene TRBJ2-5; 14 bases are shared with TRBD2. The CDR3 contains 17 residues. Unmatched junction bases numbered 9, after V lost 4 bases and J lost 5 bases. Germline V gene sequence: CDR1 SGHTA, CDR2 FQGNSA. The CDR3: CASSSPGLAGGGETQYF. The DNA of the CDR3 is TGTGCCAGCAGCTCCCCCGGACTAGCGGGAGGAGGGGAGACCCAGTACTTC.

The chain is built from TRBV25-1 and TRBJ2-3; 9 bases map to TRBD2. The CDR3 sequence is 16 residues long. The ends lost 1 base at V and 2 bases at J; junction bases unmatched: 4. Germline V gene data show CDR1 as MGHDK and CDR2 as SYGVNS. The CDR3 loop reads CASSESPSGVTDTQYF. In DNA form, the CDR3 reads TGTGCCAGCAGTGAATCCCCTAGCGGGGTCACAGATACGCAGTATTTT.